This TCR beta chain was recovered during a study of shared clonotypes between healthy human individuals. Clones were sequenced by immunoSEQ multiplex PCR, and TCRdb holds only the in-frame ones, with some missing. The top ten hold 1% to 1.3% of the sample, which has about 2 million clones, approximately 94% seen once. CD45RO-negative, CCR7-selected cells formed the naive CD8 fraction, which excluded terminally differentiated effector memory CD45RA+ cells. The sample consisted of naive CD8+ T cells sorted from blood. This TCR was sampled from a man aged 18 to 30 in good health.

In DNA form, the CDR3 reads TGTGCCAGCAGCGTAGTTACCACCAAGTCCTACAATGAGCAGTTCTTC. Translation gives CASSVVTTKSYNEQFF. This chain links TRBV9 with TRBJ2-1, with D unclear. The CDR3 is 16 residues long. Germline values: CDR1 SGDLS, CDR2 YYNGEE. V lost 0 bases and J 1 base, leaving 11 bases between the germline ends.